Listed below are T cell receptor beta chains from one sample, sequenced in a study of T cells in Graves' hyperthyroidism and ophthalmopathy. Via MiXCR, TCRdb re-called the multiplex PCR reads, giving one row per CDR3 protein. The sample lists hundreds of thousands of distinct CDR3 sequences; around 38% were seen once. The sequenced material came from blood. These receptors all stem from a man aged 18 to 29 with Graves' hyperthyroidism. CDR3s include the opening cysteine and the closing phenylalanine or tryptophan. D genes are given only for firm matches. Rows may omit the clone size; those that give it use once, few, many or a size class.

clone size: many
D gene: NA
V gene: TRBV7-9
J gene: TRBJ1-1
CDR3 DNA: TGTGCCAGCAGCTCAGTAAGGGACACTGAAGCTTTCTTT
CDR3 protein: CASSSVRDTEAFF

clone size: NA
D gene: NA
V gene: TRBV5-5
J gene: TRBJ2-7
CDR3 DNA: TGTGCCAGCAGCCCCACAGGGGGGGCGGGCGAGCAGTACTTC
CDR3 protein: CASSPTGGAGEQYF

clone size: NA
D gene: TRBD1
V gene: TRBV7-8
J gene: TRBJ1-2
CDR3 DNA: TGTGCCAGCAGCGCATCAGGGGGCGGGCTGTATGGCTACACCTTC
CDR3 protein: CASSASGGGLYGYTF

clone size: once
D gene: NA
V gene: TRBV28
J gene: TRBJ2-5
CDR3 DNA: TGTGCCAGCAGTTTCGAACAGTCCGGTCGAACCCAGTACTTC
CDR3 protein: CASSFEQSGRTQYF

clone size: NA
D gene: NA
V gene: TRBV27
J gene: TRBJ1-1
CDR3 DNA: TGTGCCAGCAGTTCATCCCCGGACAGTGATGAAGCTTTCTTT
CDR3 protein: CASSSSPDSDEAFF

clone size: few
D gene: TRBD1
V gene: TRBV6-1
J gene: TRBJ2-7
CDR3 DNA: TGTGCCAGCAGTGAAGCGGGAGACAGGGGTGTGTTC
CDR3 protein: CASSEAGDRGVF

clone size: NA
D gene: TRBD2
V gene: TRBV7-2
J gene: TRBJ2-7
CDR3 DNA: TGTGCCAGCAGCTTAGTAGCGGGAGGGGTTGAGCAGTACTTC
CDR3 protein: CASSLVAGGVEQYF

clone size: few
D gene: NA
V gene: TRBV14
J gene: TRBJ1-3
CDR3 DNA: TGTGCCAGCAGCCATTATTCCGGAAACACCATATATTTT
CDR3 protein: CASSHYSGNTIYF

clone size: many
D gene: TRBD1
V gene: TRBV29-1
J gene: TRBJ1-1
CDR3 DNA: TGCAGCGTTGATTTACAGGGGCCACGGATGAACACTGAAGCTTTCTTT
CDR3 protein: CSVDLQGPRMNTEAFF

clone size: few
D gene: TRBD1
V gene: TRBV6-5
J gene: TRBJ2-7
CDR3 DNA: TGTGCCAGCGGGACAGGGGGTTTTTACGAGCAGTACTTC
CDR3 protein: CASGTGGFYEQYF

clone size: many
D gene: NA
V gene: TRBV7-2
J gene: TRBJ1-5
CDR3 DNA: TGTGCCAGCAGCTTAAAATGGGCAGCGGAGGGCAATCAGCCCCAGCATTTT
CDR3 protein: CASSLKWAAEGNQPQHF

clone size: many
D gene: TRBD1
V gene: TRBV7-2
J gene: TRBJ1-2
CDR3 DNA: TGTGCCAGCAGCTCTCCGGGACAGGACACAATCTATGGCTACACCTTC
CDR3 protein: CASSSPGQDTIYGYTF

clone size: NA
D gene: NA
V gene: TRBV6-1
J gene: TRBJ2-2
CDR3 DNA: TGTGCCAGCAACCTAGGACGCGGGGAGCTGTTTTTT
CDR3 protein: CASNLGRGELFF

clone size: few
D gene: NA
V gene: TRBV7-9
J gene: TRBJ2-2
CDR3 DNA: TGTGCCAGCAGCCCCGAGGCGCAACGTGTCGGGGAGCTGTTTTTT
CDR3 protein: CASSPEAQRVGELFF

clone size: many
D gene: NA
V gene: TRBV6-5
J gene: TRBJ1-6
CDR3 DNA: TGTGCCAGCAGTCTCGGCTTGGGATCACCCCTCCACTTT
CDR3 protein: CASSLGLGSPLHF

clone size: NA
D gene: NA
V gene: TRBV4-1
J gene: TRBJ2-5
CDR3 DNA: TGCGCCAGCAGCCCCCCCAGGGTAGCGGACCAAGAGACCCAGTACTTC
CDR3 protein: CASSPPRVADQETQYF

clone size: few
D gene: NA
V gene: TRBV5-1
J gene: TRBJ2-7
CDR3 DNA: TGCGCCAGCAGCTTTAGGAGGGGAGTTGACTACGAGCAGTACTTC
CDR3 protein: CASSFRRGVDYEQYF

clone size: NA
D gene: TRBD1
V gene: TRBV4-3
J gene: TRBJ2-7
CDR3 DNA: TGCGCCAGCAGCCGAGGCAGGGACAGGGCCAAGTCCTACGAGCAGTACTTC
CDR3 protein: CASSRGRDRAKSYEQYF

clone size: NA
D gene: TRBD2
V gene: TRBV11-2
J gene: TRBJ2-7
CDR3 DNA: TGTGCCAGCAGCTCCCCCGGACTAGCGGGAGTAGAGCAGTACTTC
CDR3 protein: CASSSPGLAGVEQYF

clone size: once
D gene: TRBD1
V gene: TRBV7-9
J gene: TRBJ2-5
CDR3 DNA: TGTGCCAGCAGCCAAGTCAGGACAGGCTTTCAAGAGACCCAGTACTTC
CDR3 protein: CASSQVRTGFQETQYF

clone size: many
D gene: NA
V gene: TRBV6-5
J gene: TRBJ1-2
CDR3 DNA: TGTGCCAGCACGCCCGGGACGGCCTATGGCTACACCTTC
CDR3 protein: CASTPGTAYGYTF

clone size: many
D gene: NA
V gene: TRBV19
J gene: TRBJ1-5
CDR3 DNA: TGTGCCAGTAGTCTCGCAGCTACTAAGGGCCTAAATCAGCCCCAGCATTTT
CDR3 protein: CASSLAATKGLNQPQHF

clone size: NA
D gene: TRBD2
V gene: TRBV7-9
J gene: TRBJ2-7
CDR3 DNA: TGTGCCAGCAGCTTCCTCGAGGCGGGGGTCTACGAGCAGTACTTC
CDR3 protein: CASSFLEAGVYEQYF

clone size: NA
D gene: TRBD2
V gene: TRBV2
J gene: TRBJ2-7
CDR3 DNA: TGTGCCAGCAGTTACTCCGGACTAGCGGGAGGAGGCGAGCAGTACTTC
CDR3 protein: CASSYSGLAGGGEQYF

clone size: NA
D gene: NA
V gene: TRBV7-2
J gene: TRBJ2-5
CDR3 DNA: TGTGCCAGCAGCACCTGGTTTCGGGGGCGTGAGACCCAGTACTTC
CDR3 protein: CASSTWFRGRETQYF

clone size: NA
D gene: TRBD2
V gene: TRBV20-1
J gene: TRBJ2-7
CDR3 DNA: TGCAGTGCTAGAGGTCGGGAGGGCCTCTACGAGCAGTACTTC
CDR3 protein: CSARGREGLYEQYF

clone size: NA
D gene: NA
V gene: TRBV6-2/TRBV6-3
J gene: TRBJ1-3
CDR3 DNA: TGTGCCAGCAGTTACTATGCTCGTTCGGCGAGGTCTGGAAACACCATATATTTT
CDR3 protein: CASSYYARSARSGNTIYF

clone size: NA
D gene: NA
V gene: TRBV10-3
J gene: TRBJ1-4
CDR3 DNA: TGTGCCACTCTGGGGAACGAAGAAAAACTGTTTTTT
CDR3 protein: CATLGNEEKLFF

clone size: few
D gene: NA
V gene: TRBV12-3/TRBV12-4
J gene: TRBJ2-2
CDR3 DNA: TGTGCCAGCCGGGGAGATCAGCTGTTTTTT
CDR3 protein: CASRGDQLFF

clone size: few
D gene: TRBD1
V gene: TRBV14
J gene: TRBJ2-7
CDR3 DNA: TGTGCCAGCAGCCAAGTCGTTAGACAGGGAACCTACGAGCAGTACTTC
CDR3 protein: CASSQVVRQGTYEQYF

clone size: NA
D gene: NA
V gene: TRBV2
J gene: TRBJ1-2
CDR3 DNA: TGTGCCAGCAGTTACGAGCCGGGAAGGGCCTATGGCTACACCTTC
CDR3 protein: CASSYEPGRAYGYTF

clone size: few
D gene: NA
V gene: TRBV7-2
J gene: TRBJ2-5
CDR3 DNA: TGTGCCAGCAGCCCCGGGGGTAGCGATACGTACTTC
CDR3 protein: CASSPGGSDTYF

clone size: NA
D gene: NA
V gene: TRBV29-1
J gene: TRBJ1-1
CDR3 DNA: TGCAGCGTTCCCGGGGGTGTGGGGACTGAAGCTTTCTTT
CDR3 protein: CSVPGGVGTEAFF

clone size: many
D gene: NA
V gene: TRBV7-2
J gene: TRBJ2-7
CDR3 DNA: TGTGCCAGCAGCCCAGGCGGAACGGGACCAACCGAGCAGTACTTC
CDR3 protein: CASSPGGTGPTEQYF

clone size: NA
D gene: NA
V gene: TRBV7-9
J gene: TRBJ1-1
CDR3 DNA: TGTGCCAGCAGGGCAACACCCCACACTGAAGCTTTCTTT
CDR3 protein: CASRATPHTEAFF

clone size: many
D gene: TRBD1
V gene: TRBV29-1
J gene: TRBJ1-1
CDR3 DNA: TGCAGCGTTGATCGCTACAGGGGGCCCCTACGGGACACTGAAGCTTTCTTT
CDR3 protein: CSVDRYRGPLRDTEAFF

clone size: once
D gene: NA
V gene: TRBV20-1
J gene: TRBJ2-5
CDR3 DNA: TGCAGTGCTAGAGGACGGGTGTACCAAGAGACCCAGTACTTC
CDR3 protein: CSARGRVYQETQYF